A single T cell receptor (beta chain) is shown here with its context. Each TCR cDNA molecule carried a unique molecular identifier. TCRdb called the 5' RACE reads again in MiXCR, with one record for every CDR3 protein. Of about 52,000 distinct CDR3 sequences in the sample, less than 9% were seen once. This sample is part of a study of spatial heterogeneity in lung cancer. Across the whole study: The follow-up PBMC samples were sequenced whenever they were available. The median time to follow-up was about two years after resection. Detection consistently yielded more beta chains than alpha chains.

V was clipped by 5 bases and J by 4 bases; unmatched bases: 6. Germline CDR1 SGHTA, CDR2 FQGNSA. The CDR3 sequence is 14 residues long. Sample time point: blood at routine non-recurrence follow-up after resection. No cells were sorted before sequencing. The whole RNA sequenced was extracted from tumor, nontumor lung or frozen PBMC. This sample comprised PBMCs, obtained at follow-up. J is TRBJ2-7 and V is TRBV7-2, with 9 nucleotides matching TRBD1. The TCR originated in a female donor with early-stage non-small cell lung cancer. CDR3 sequence reads: CASSGRDRVYEQYF. CDR3 in DNA: TGTGCCAGCAGCGGCCGGGACAGGGTTTACGAGCAGTACTTC.